A single sample gave rise to the 13 T cell receptor beta chains below, sequenced in a study of T cells in localized non-small cell lung cancer. Only in-frame clones appear in the TCRdb table, and some are missing; sequencing was by immunoSEQ multiplex PCR. In the table there are fewer than 75,000 clones, around 85% of which are singletons. This specimen was peripheral blood, taken before any cancer treatment. The receptor set was obtained from an older female donor with stage I lung adenocarcinoma.

This chain joins TRBV7-3 and TRBJ2-2, with D maybe TRBD2 (5 bases). CDR1 is SGHTA and CDR2 is FQGTGA in the germline V gene. Trimming shortened V by 5 bases and J by 6 bases, and 16 bases separated the two germline ends. This CDR3 comprises 15 residues. CDR3 amino acids: CASSLPGEGAGELFF. Written as DNA, the CDR3 is TGTGCCAGCAGCCTCCCAGGAGAGGGCGCCGGGGAGCTGTTTTTT.

This clone was detected a few times. V gene TRBV28 combines with J gene TRBJ2-3; 7 bases match TRBD1. The ends lost 6 bases at V and 0 bases at J; junction bases unmatched: 3. The CDR3 totals 14 residues. Germline V gives CDR1 MDHEN, CDR2 SYDVKM. The CDR3 DNA follows: TGTGCCAGCAGGACAGGGACGAGCACAGATACGCAGTATTTT. Translated, it gives CASRTGTSTDTQYF.

The J gene is TRBJ1-1, the V gene TRBV11-3, with a possible D match to TRBD1 (5 bases). Between the trimmed V and J ends, which lost 3 bases and 5 bases, there was a span of 19 bases. The germline gives CDR1 SGHNT, CDR2 YENEEA. CDR3 length equals 16 residues. The CDR3 bases are TGTGCCAGCAGCTTGACTTCTGTCAGGGATGATACTGAAGCTTTCTTT. Encoded protein: CASSLTSVRDDTEAFF.

V gene TRBV7-6 combines with J gene TRBJ2-3; no reliable D call. The CDR3 is made up of 16 amino acids. Trimming removed 5 bases at V and 1 base at J, with 16 bases between. The germline CDR1 and CDR2 sequences are SGHVS and FNYEAQ. CDR3 nucleotide sequence: TGTGCCAGCAGCGCCTTGGCGGAGATGGGCACAGATACGCAGTATTTT. Encoded protein: CASSALAEMGTDTQYF.

The V call is TRBV7-9, the J call TRBJ1-2; D is unresolved. Trimming shortened V by 3 bases and J by 8 bases, and 10 bases separated the two germline ends. Germline CDR1 and CDR2: SEHNR and FQNEAQ (reference sequence). The CDR3 has 12 amino acids. CDR3 sequence (DNA): TGTGCCAGCAGCTTCCCTGAGTCGGGCTACACCTTC. Translation gives CASSFPESGYTF.

The chain has TRBV11-2 and TRBJ2-3; 12 bases align to TRBD2. The V and J ends lost 6 bases and 4 bases, in that order; junction bases with no gene match: 8. This CDR3 is 16 amino acids long. Per the germline V gene, CDR1 is SGHAT and CDR2 is FQNNGV. The CDR3 DNA follows: TGTGCCAGCAGATCCGGACTAGCGGGGAATTCAGATACGCAGTATTTT. Protein sequence: CASRSGLAGNSDTQYF.

The V gene is TRBV19, the J gene TRBJ1-5; D may be TRBD1 (6 bases). This CDR3 has 10 amino acids. Germline lookup yields CDR1 LNHDA and CDR2 SQIVND (reference sequence). CDR3 coding DNA: TGTACTCAAGGGGGGTTTTACCAGCATTTT. This codes for CTQGGFYQHF.

This chain links TRBV4-2 with TRBJ2-3, with 10 bases fitting TRBD2. The CDR3 runs to 16 residues. CDR1 is LGHNA, CDR2 YNFKEQ, per germline. V shed 0 bases, J shed 5 bases, and the junction held 5 bases outside the gene matches. DNA for the CDR3: TGTGCCAGCAGCCAAGATTGGGCTAGCGGGAGAGATACGCAGTATTTT. It encodes CASSQDWASGRDTQYF.

This clone appeared once. V usage is TRBV5-4 and J usage is TRBJ2-1, with a possible D match to TRBD2 (5 bases). Germline V gene sequence: CDR1 SGHNT, CDR2 YYREEE (reference sequence). This CDR3 is 14 amino acids long. V gave up 2 bases and J gave up 8 bases, with 14 bases separating them. The CDR3, as DNA: TGTGCCAGCAGCTTTCCGGGCCTGGGAGATGAGCAGTTCTTC. Translating it yields CASSFPGLGDEQFF.

V gene TRBV5-1 combines with J gene TRBJ2-5; 10 nucleotides align to TRBD2. Per the germline V gene, CDR1 is SGHRS and CDR2 is YFSETQ. V was pared by 3 bases and J by 5 bases, with 7 bases of the junction left unmatched. The CDR3 runs 15 residues. The CDR3 nucleotides are TGCGCCAGCAGCTCAGCGGGGGGGCATGTGGAGACCCAGTACTTC. Its protein is CASSSAGGHVETQYF.

The CDR3 nucleotides read TGTGCCAGCAGGATTCTGGAGGGGACCGAGCAGTACTTC. Protein product: CASRILEGTEQYF. The rearrangement links TRBV2 to TRBJ2-7; D may be TRBD2 (6 bases). V gave up 6 bases and J gave up 6 bases, with 15 bases separating them. Per germline, CDR1 SNHLY and CDR2 FYNNEI. The CDR3 extends over 13 amino acids.

The chain recombines TRBV5-1 with TRBJ2-5; tentatively, D is TRBD2 (5 bases). The germline V gene has CDR1 SGHRS and CDR2 YFSETQ. V gave up 1 base and J gave up 5 bases, with 12 bases separating them. This CDR3 contains 14 residues. As DNA, the CDR3 is TGCGCCAGCAGCTTGAGTAGACTACCGGAGACCCAGTACTTC. Amino acid sequence: CASSLSRLPETQYF.

This rearrangement joins TRBV28 to TRBJ2-7, with TRBD2 matching over 7 bases. Germline V lookup: CDR1 MDHEN, CDR2 SYDVKM. J was trimmed by 5 bases and V by 2 bases; bases with no gene match: 12. The CDR3 has 16 residues. In nucleotides, the CDR3 is TGTGCCAGCAGTTTAAGGGGCCTAGCGGTGGGTCACGAGCAGTACTTC. Encoded protein: CASSLRGLAVGHEQYF.